What follows are 3 T cell receptor beta chains derived from one specimen sequenced in a study of blood T cell repertoires in COVID-19. Produced via immunoSEQ multiplex PCR; TCRdb's table is partial and in-frame only. The sample includes a few hundred thousand clones, 85% to 90% of them seen just once. The sequencing sample was made of PBMCs or T cells enriched from blood (not recorded which). Receptor source: a man aged 25-45 years who had recovered from COVID-19.

This rearrangement joins TRBV11-2 to TRBJ2-1; 7 positions agree with TRBD1. The V segment lost 4 bases and the J segment 9 bases; nucleotides outside the gene matches: 3. Looked up from germline, CDR1 is SGHAT and CDR2 is FQNNGV. This CDR3 spans 12 amino acids. CDR3 loop: CASSSQGLEQFF. CDR3 nucleotide sequence: TGTGCCAGCAGCTCACAGGGGCTTGAGCAGTTCTTC.

The J gene is TRBJ1-1, the V gene TRBV5-6; D perhaps matches TRBD1 (5 bases). This CDR3 is 15 amino acids long. The germline V gene encodes CDR1 SGHDT and CDR2 YYEEEE. Deletions cut 2 bases from V and 0 bases from J, with 11 bases between. The DNA for the CDR3 is TGTGCCAGCAGCTTTAGGACATTGATGAACACTGAAGCTTTCTTT. It specifies CASSFRTLMNTEAFF.

This clone was seen repeatedly, ten times or more. The V and J genes are TRBV15 and TRBJ2-1; D is perhaps TRBD1 (5 bases). Per the germline V gene, CDR1 is LNHNV and CDR2 is YYDKDF (reference sequence). The CDR3 length is 13 residues. Trimming removed 2 bases from V and 5 bases from J, with 7 bases in between. CDR3 in DNA: TGTGCCACCAGCAGACTGGACAACAATGAGCAGTTCTTC. This encodes CATSRLDNNEQFF.